The next 31 T cell receptor beta chains were all read from a single sample in a study of T-cell reconstitution after alpha-beta-depleted transplantation in children. Unique molecular identifiers were incorporated during preparation of the TCRbeta library. Each CDR3 protein gets one entry after TCRdb re-called the PCR reads with MiXCR. The sample holds about 640,000 distinct CDR3 sequences, approximately 17% seen once. The sample in question was PBMCs from the stem cell graft donor, obtained from the stem cell graft. Receptors were obtained from a human donor who donated a stem cell graft to a child with acute myeloid leukemia.

The gene calls are TRBV19 and TRBJ2-2; D is possibly TRBD2 (5 bases). V lost 8 bases to trimming and J lost 6 bases, with 10 bases between them. Germline loops: CDR1 LNHDA, CDR2 SQIVND (reference sequence). CDR3 length equals 12 residues. The CDR3 here is CASLRRAGELFF. The CDR3 DNA reads as TGTGCCAGTCTACGGCGGGCCGGGGAGCTGTTTTTT.

V gene TRBV28 combines with J gene TRBJ2-1, with 7 bases fitting TRBD1. Germline assignment: CDR1 MDHEN and CDR2 SYDVKM. The CDR3 loop spans 16 amino acids. V shed 2 bases and J 7 bases; nucleotides not matched to a gene: 11. CDR3 sequence (DNA): TGTGCCAGCAGTTTAATAGGTCAGGGGGATGGAAATGAGCAGTTCTTC. Protein: CASSLIGQGDGNEQFF.

V gene TRBV5-1 combines with J gene TRBJ2-1; TRBD2 might be the D (6 bases). This CDR3 has 15 amino acids. Germline V gives CDR1 SGHRS, CDR2 YFSETQ. Trimming took off 0 bases at V and 9 bases at J, with 16 bases between the two ends. The chain's CDR3 is CASSLGVGAGREQFF. The CDR3 bases are TGCGCCAGCAGCTTGGGGGTCGGGGCGGGACGTGAGCAGTTCTTC. The full variable domain, with the rest looked up from reference TRBV5-1 and TRBJ2-1, is KAGVTQTPRYLIKTRGQQVTLSCSPISGHRSVSWYQQTPGQGLQFLFEYFSETQRNKGNFPGRFSGRQFSNSRSEMNVSTLELGDSALYLCASSLGVGAGREQFFGPGTRLTVL.

This rearrangement joins TRBV7-9 to TRBJ1-1; D gene ambiguous. Germline loops: CDR1 SEHNR, CDR2 FQNEAQ (reference sequence). Trimming cost V 2 bases and J 3 bases, with 10 bases left between them. The CDR3 extends over 14 amino acids. The CDR3 protein is CASSLRSADTEAFF. CDR3 sequence (DNA): TGTGCCAGCAGCTTAAGGTCCGCGGACACTGAAGCTTTCTTT.

A word on this clonotype: It may be a read error: a sequence one base away is much more abundant. The chain recombines TRBV7-9 with TRBJ1-1; D uncertain. Per the germline V gene, CDR1 is SEHNR and CDR2 is FQNEAQ (reference sequence). The CDR3 runs to 11 residues. In nucleotides, the CDR3 is TGTGCCGGCAGAGAGGACACTGAAGCTTTCTTT. It specifies CAGREDTEAFF.

The table lists this clonotype with many counts. The chain couples TRBV6-5 to TRBJ1-4; 8 bases align to TRBD1. Trimming took 4 bases from V and 0 from J; bases not matched to a gene: 7. This CDR3 spans 17 amino acids. The germline gives CDR1 MNHEY, CDR2 SVGAGI. In DNA, the CDR3 is TGTGCCAGCAGTTCCAGACGACAGGGGACAACTAATGAAAAACTGTTTTTT. Its protein product is CASSSRRQGTTNEKLFF.

The chain combines TRBV7-2 with TRBJ2-5; tentative D call: TRBD1 (6 bases). This CDR3 spans 15 amino acids. The germline V gene encodes CDR1 SGHTA and CDR2 FQGNSA. Deletions cut 3 bases from V and 5 bases from J, with 16 bases between. The CDR3 DNA is TGTGCCAGCAGCTTGAGTTCAGGGGTGGGGGAGACCCAGTACTTC. Its protein product is CASSLSSGVGETQYF.

The chain joins TRBV20-1 to TRBJ2-7, with D perhaps TRBD1 or TRBD2 (5 bases each). Trimming took 0 bases from V and 3 from J, leaving 15 bases between them. The germline V gene encodes CDR1 DFQATT and CDR2 SNEGSKA (reference sequence). The CDR3 has 15 amino acids. The CDR3 spells CSARDYKGTGYEQYF. The CDR3 DNA sequence: TGCAGTGCTAGAGATTACAAGGGGACCGGCTACGAGCAGTACTTC.

This clonotype showed up just a few times. V and J are TRBV20-1 and TRBJ2-7, with 9 bases matching TRBD1. The CDR3 covers 13 residues. The trim removed 6 bases at V and 6 bases at J, leaving 9 bases unmatched. The germline CDR1 and CDR2 sequences are DFQATT and SNEGSKA (reference sequence). CDR3 nucleotide sequence: TGCAGTGCGAGGGACAGGGACATCGCCGAGCAGTACTTC. Its protein is CSARDRDIAEQYF.

This clonotype has at least ten counts. This rearrangement joins TRBV28 to TRBJ2-3; possible D gene TRBD1, 5 bases. This CDR3 spans 14 amino acids. Germline V gene lookup returns CDR1 MDHEN and CDR2 SYDVKM. Trimming took 3 bases from V and 6 from J, leaving 13 bases between them. This CDR3 reads CASSFPPRVDTQYF. The CDR3 region has the DNA TGTGCCAGCAGTTTCCCCCCCAGGGTCGATACGCAGTATTTT.

This clonotype was seen repeatedly, ten times or more. V and J are TRBV5-5 and TRBJ2-7; D call uncertain. Germline CDR1 is SGHKS and CDR2 is YYEKEE (reference sequence). The CDR3 runs to 13 residues. Trimming shortened V by 0 bases and J by 4 bases, and 8 bases separated the two germline ends. CDR3 sequence (DNA): TGTGCCAGCAGCTTGGCCGCGAGGTACGAGCAGTACGTC. Residues: CASSLAARYEQYV.

As to this clonotype: One base away lies a much larger clone, so this may be a sequencing read error. The CDR3 region is CSASWVGKETQYF. In DNA, the CDR3 is TGCAGTGCTAGTTGGGTGGGCAAAGAGACCCAGTACTTC. The rearrangement joins TRBV20-1 to TRBJ2-5; D ambiguous. V lost 3 bases and J lost 3, with 11 bases in between. This CDR3 has 13 residues. Germline CDR1 reads DFQATT; CDR2 reads SNEGSKA (reference sequence).

CDR3 amino acids: CASSPPGDSDRRDTQYF. The CDR3 DNA follows: TGTGCCAGCAGCCCGCCGGGTGATTCGGATCGGCGGGATACGCAGTATTTT. The chain combines TRBV7-9 with TRBJ2-3, with D uncertain. CDR1 SEHNR and CDR2 FQNEAQ come from the germline V gene (reference sequence). V shed 5 bases and J shed 6 bases, with 24 bases lying between them. The CDR3 sequence is 17 residues long.

This clonotype was seen many times. The chain carries TRBV20-1 and TRBJ2-3, with D tentatively TRBD2 (6 bases). V was cut by 6 bases and J by 4 bases, with 17 bases left in between. Germline CDR1 and CDR2: DFQATT and SNEGSKA (reference sequence). The CDR3 spans 14 residues. The CDR3 DNA sequence: TGCAGTGCCACGGGGGTAAATCCTTCAGATACGCAGTATTTT. It is translated as CSATGVNPSDTQYF.

This chain joins TRBV20-1 and TRBJ1-3; D is unclear. Trimming cost V 5 bases and J 0 bases, with 11 bases left between them. The germline V gene encodes CDR1 DFQATT and CDR2 SNEGSKA (reference sequence). The CDR3 spans 14 residues. CDR3 nucleotides: TGCAGTGCTCCCTCAGGCCTCTCTGGAAACACCATATATTTT. Translation: CSAPSGLSGNTIYF.

The table lists this clonotype with many counts. This chain joins TRBV29-1 and TRBJ1-1; 7 bases line up with TRBD1. Germline V gene lookup returns CDR1 SQVTM and CDR2 ANQGSEA. V trimming: 5 bases; J trimming: 3 bases; junction bases outside the gene matches: 6. CDR3 length equals 13 residues. CDR3 region: CSVLQGTDTEAFF. The CDR3 DNA sequence: TGCAGCGTTCTACAGGGGACGGACACTGAAGCTTTCTTT.

This clonotype was found a few times. The chain carries TRBV9 and TRBJ2-5, with D possibly being TRBD2 (5 bases). The length of the CDR3 is 15 residues. V was pared by 4 bases and J by 5 bases, with 18 bases between. The V gene's germline CDR1 is SGDLS and CDR2 YYNGEE. The DNA for the CDR3 is TGTGCCAGCAGCCCCGCGGTGAGGGCCCGGGAGACCCAGTACTTC. It specifies CASSPAVRARETQYF.

This clonotype occurred a few times. The chain uses TRBV6-2 or TRBV6-3 and TRBJ2-1; D not resolved. V lost 5 bases and J lost 6, with 8 bases in between. Germline V CDR1 and CDR2: MNHEY, SVGEGT. The CDR3 spans 12 residues. As DNA, the CDR3 is TGTGCCAGCAGTGGAATGCGCAATGAGCAGTTCTTC. The encoded protein is CASSGMRNEQFF.

V and J are TRBV21-1 and TRBJ2-1; TRBD1 reflects the table's D call only, with no check against the DNA. TRBV21-1 is listed as a pseudogene. This CDR3 is built from 13 residues. This chain's CDR3 is CASKDRDPNEQFF. Written as DNA, the CDR3 is TGTGCCAGTAAGGACAGGGACCCTAATGAGCAGTTCTTC.

This clonotype was recorded at least ten times. The chain carries TRBV20-1 and TRBJ1-6, with D possibly TRBD1 on 6 matching bases. V lost 4 bases, J lost 6 bases, and 13 bases lay in between. This CDR3 contains 14 residues. Germline CDR1 is DFQATT and CDR2 is SNEGSKA (reference sequence). CDR3 DNA sequence: TGCAGTGCTATATACAGGGAGAGTAATTCACCCCTCCACTTT. It codes for CSAIYRESNSPLHF.

This clonotype turned up a few times. V usage is TRBV20-1 and J usage is TRBJ1-1, with 9 bases aligning to TRBD1. V dropped 5 bases and J dropped 1; count of bases not matched to a gene: 8. This CDR3 comprises 15 residues. CDR1 and CDR2 from the germline V gene are DFQATT and SNEGSKA (reference sequence). The CDR3 protein is CSAPKTGGANTEAFF. As DNA, the CDR3 is TGCAGTGCTCCCAAGACAGGGGGAGCGAACACTGAAGCTTTCTTT.

V is TRBV9 and J is TRBJ2-3; weak D call: TRBD1 (6 bases). The germline CDR1 and CDR2 sequences are SGDLS and YYNGEE. The V end lost 0 bases, the J end lost 9 bases, and 14 bases lay between the germline ends. This CDR3 region has 14 residues. CDR3 loop: CASSVAPEGETQYF. CDR3 nucleotide sequence: TGTGCCAGCAGCGTAGCTCCAGAGGGGGAGACGCAGTATTTT.

In its sample, this clonotype was seen a few times. The V call is TRBV5-6, the J call TRBJ2-7; D is possibly TRBD1 (6 bases). Trimming took off 5 bases at V and 6 bases at J, with 12 bases between the two ends. Germline V gene lookup returns CDR1 SGHDT and CDR2 YYEEEE. This CDR3 has 12 residues. The DNA for the CDR3 is TGTGCCAGCAGTCCTCAGGGGAGCGAGCAGTACTTC. It codes for CASSPQGSEQYF.

This clonotype was detected many times. J is TRBJ1-2 and V is TRBV20-1; maybe TRBD1 (6 bases). The CDR3 length is 14 residues. The germline gives CDR1 DFQATT, CDR2 SNEGSKA (reference sequence). Trimming removed 3 bases at V and 3 bases at J, with 14 bases between. Written as DNA, the CDR3 is TGCAGTGCTAGTCTACAGGGAGCGGACTATGGCTACACCTTC. Protein product: CSASLQGADYGYTF.

This clonotype was observed a few times. The rearrangement links TRBV12-3 or TRBV12-4 to TRBJ1-3; D unclear. The CDR3 runs to 14 residues. Trimming left V 5 bases short and J 4 bases short, with 12 bases between. The CDR3 coding sequence is TGTGCCAGCAGTCCGCGGGCCGGGGGAAACACCATATATTTT. This gives the protein CASSPRAGGNTIYF.

This clonotype was picked up many times. The rearrangement links TRBV7-2 to TRBJ2-3; D perhaps matches TRBD2 (6 bases). The CDR3 contains 14 residues. Deletions cut 0 bases from V and 8 bases from J, with 12 bases between. Germline V gene sequence: CDR1 SGHTA, CDR2 FQGNSA. The CDR3 region is CASSLASGSGTQYF. The CDR3 nucleotides are TGTGCCAGCAGCTTAGCCAGCGGGTCGGGTACGCAGTATTTT.

The genes are TRBV5-1 and TRBJ2-3; 7 nucleotides align to TRBD1. CDR1 and CDR2 from the germline V gene are SGHRS and YFSETQ. J gave up 2 bases and V 7 bases, and 7 bases lay outside the gene matches. The CDR3 runs 14 residues. This chain's CDR3 is CASHPQGDTDTQYF. CDR3 DNA sequence: TGCGCCAGCCACCCCCAGGGGGACACAGATACGCAGTATTTT.

The chain carries TRBV4-2 and TRBJ2-2, with D unclear. Trimming removed 0 bases at V and 5 bases at J, with 7 bases between. CDR3 size: 14 residues. The V gene's germline CDR1 is LGHNA and CDR2 YNFKEQ. This CDR3 is CASSQDSRTGELFF. The CDR3 nucleotides read TGTGCCAGCAGCCAAGATTCTAGAACCGGGGAGCTGTTTTTT.

This clonotype was observed many times. The chain recombines TRBV5-1 with TRBJ2-1, with D tentatively TRBD2 (6 bases). The CDR3 length is 13 residues. CDR1 is SGHRS, CDR2 YFSETQ, per germline. V was cut by 0 bases and J by 8 bases, with 9 bases left in between. CDR3 nucleotide sequence: TGCGCCAGCAGCTTGGTGGGGGAGGATGAGCAGTTCTTC. This codes for CASSLVGEDEQFF.

This clonotype has ten or more counts. V usage is TRBV29-1 and J usage is TRBJ2-3, with D possibly matching TRBD2 (6 bases). The CDR3 loop spans 14 amino acids. Looked up from germline, CDR1 is SQVTM and CDR2 is ANQGSEA. Trimming shortened V by 7 bases and J by 1 base, and 15 bases separated the two germline ends. The CDR3 here is CSARSTGGTDTQYF. DNA of the CDR3: TGCAGCGCCCGGAGTACGGGGGGCACAGATACGCAGTATTTT.

This clonotype showed up many times. This sequence joins TRBV29-1 and TRBJ2-7; D not certain. CDR1 is SQVTM and CDR2 is ANQGSEA in the germline V gene. The CDR3 is 11 residues long. V was pared by 6 bases and J by 3 bases, with 9 bases between. Here the CDR3 reads CSVETDYEQYV. Written as DNA, the CDR3 is TGCAGCGTGGAGACTGACTACGAGCAGTACGTC.